This T cell receptor beta chain was documented in a study of blood T cell repertoires in COVID-19. In the study overall: Sites across the United States, Italy and Spain contributed samples from acute and convalescent COVID-19. In each case, the material was cDNA or gDNA derived from T cells, B-cell-depleted T cells, or PBMCs.

Per the original methods: From reference gene primer amplification, estimates of nucleated cell counts were derived. TCRdb keeps only in-frame clones here, not all; method: immunoSEQ multiplex PCR. V and J calls and clone size come straight from that table; D and trimming were deduced from the DNA. The profile shows about 190,000 clones, 70% to 90% of them singletons. The CDR3 covers 16 residues. Germline V gene data show CDR1 as KGHSH and CDR2 as LQKENI. The V and J ends lost 3 bases and 0 bases respectively, with 11 bases between them. The sequenced material came from peripheral blood. This TCR came from a man in his 60s with active or convalescent COVID-19. This rearrangement joins TRBV18 to TRBJ1-4, with D hard to call. In DNA form, the CDR3 reads TGTGCCAGCTCACCCACCCCCAGTGCAACTAATGAAAAACTGTTTTTT. It is translated as CASSPTPSATNEKLFF.